Listed below are T cell receptor beta chains from one sample, sequenced in a study of cytomegalovirus exposure and HLA in healthy donors. TCRdb's copy holds only in-frame clones and misses some; the assay was immunoSEQ multiplex PCR. The sample holds 150,000 to 200,000 clones, 80% to 90% seen once. The sample taken for sequencing was PBMCs. The receptors originated from a man aged 18 to 30 in good health and CMV-seropositive. CDR3s include the opening cysteine and the closing phenylalanine or tryptophan. Some rows have no size entry. The others give once, few or many, or a class for an expanded clone.

clone_size,v_call,j_call,cdr3_aa
NA,TRBV7-8,TRBJ1-5,CASSFRGQPQHF
NA,TRBV13,TRBJ2-3,CASSDRDRGWDTQYF
NA,TRBV18,TRBJ2-3,CASSPRIWSQSSTDTQYF
NA,TRBV5-4,TRBJ2-5,CASSLGGPEPKTQYF
NA,TRBV5-6,TRBJ1-5,CASNRQGMTPQHF
NA,TRBV5-1,TRBJ1-2,CASSLAPRQGSHESGYTF
NA,TRBV6-1,TRBJ1-2,CASSDQGPYGYTF
NA,TRBV19,TRBJ2-2,CASSFRDRARELFF
NA,TRBV7-8,TRBJ2-7,CASSFPAYEQYF
NA,TRBV18,TRBJ2-1,CASSPGSSSYNEQFF
few,TRBV4-1,TRBJ1-5,CASSQLGTGISNQPQHF
NA,TRBV6-5,TRBJ2-5,CASRAQGARETQYF
NA,TRBV5-1,NA,CASSPGQGAYEQYF
few,TRBV10-3,TRBJ2-7,CAISAPDRGQDEQYF
NA,TRBV30,TRBJ1-5,CAWSRGQGQYSNQPQHF
NA,TRBV5-1,TRBJ2-7,CASSLLGGADYEQYF
NA,TRBV6-5,TRBJ2-7,CASRTTGYEQYF
NA,TRBV7-9,TRBJ1-4,CASSTTGANEKLFF
NA,TRBV19,TRBJ1-5,CASSIRYRGDNQPQHF
NA,TRBV29-1,TRBJ2-5,CSGGTAAQETQYF
NA,TRBV10-1,TRBJ1-2,CASRRTGTETNYGYTF
NA,TRBV29-1,TRBJ2-7,CSVATGGSSYEQYF
NA,TRBV10-3,TRBJ2-7,CAISDFRERYEQYF
NA,TRBV4-1,TRBJ2-5,CASSPGTSIQETQYF
NA,TRBV7-2,TRBJ2-7,CASSLDRGLAGGRIHF
few,TRBV21-1,TRBJ2-4,CASMPTGLAKNIQYF
NA,TRBV6-5,TRBJ1-2,CASSQQGTGIGYTF
NA,TRBV18,TRBJ1-6,CASSEGTGDNSPLHF
NA,TRBV10-3,TRBJ2-5,CAISENPLTSSQETQYF
few,TRBV19,TRBJ2-3,CASSISTGRGTDTQYF
NA,TRBV11-1,TRBJ1-6,CASSLQYNSPLHF